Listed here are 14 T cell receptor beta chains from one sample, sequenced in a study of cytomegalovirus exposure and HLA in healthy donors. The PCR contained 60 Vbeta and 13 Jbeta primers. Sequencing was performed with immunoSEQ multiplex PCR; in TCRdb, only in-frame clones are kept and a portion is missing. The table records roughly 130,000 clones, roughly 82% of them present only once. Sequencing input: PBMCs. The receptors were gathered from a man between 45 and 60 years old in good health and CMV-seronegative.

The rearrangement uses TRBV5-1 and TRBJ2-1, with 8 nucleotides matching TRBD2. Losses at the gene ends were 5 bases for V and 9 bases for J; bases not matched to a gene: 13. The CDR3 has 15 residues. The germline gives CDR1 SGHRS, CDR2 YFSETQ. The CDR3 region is CASSFSGTTMAEQFF. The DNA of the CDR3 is TGCGCCAGCAGTTTTAGCGGGACTACAATGGCTGAGCAGTTCTTC.

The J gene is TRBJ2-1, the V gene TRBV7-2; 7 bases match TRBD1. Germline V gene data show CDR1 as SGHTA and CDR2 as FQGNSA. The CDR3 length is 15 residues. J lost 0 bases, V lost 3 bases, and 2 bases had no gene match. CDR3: CASSLRTGSYNEQFF. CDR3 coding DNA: TGTGCCAGCAGCTTGCGGACAGGCTCCTACAATGAGCAGTTCTTC.

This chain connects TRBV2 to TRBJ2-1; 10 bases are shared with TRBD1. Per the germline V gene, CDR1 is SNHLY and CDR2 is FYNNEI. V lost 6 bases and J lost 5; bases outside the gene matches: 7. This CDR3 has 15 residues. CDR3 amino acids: CASRLRDRGHNEQFF. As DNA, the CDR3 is TGTGCCAGCAGGCTCCGGGACAGGGGCCACAATGAGCAGTTCTTC.

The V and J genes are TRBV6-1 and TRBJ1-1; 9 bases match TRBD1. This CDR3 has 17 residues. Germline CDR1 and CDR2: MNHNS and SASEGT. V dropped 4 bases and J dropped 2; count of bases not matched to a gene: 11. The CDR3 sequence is CASSARYGTGRNTEAFF. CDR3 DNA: TGTGCCAGCAGTGCTAGGTACGGGACAGGGAGAAACACTGAAGCTTTCTTT.

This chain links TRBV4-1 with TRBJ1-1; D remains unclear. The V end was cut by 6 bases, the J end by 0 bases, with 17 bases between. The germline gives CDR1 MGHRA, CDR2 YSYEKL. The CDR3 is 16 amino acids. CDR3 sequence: CASRVVGVRMNTEAFF. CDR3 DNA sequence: TGCGCCAGCAGGGTGGTGGGCGTTAGGATGAACACTGAAGCTTTCTTT.

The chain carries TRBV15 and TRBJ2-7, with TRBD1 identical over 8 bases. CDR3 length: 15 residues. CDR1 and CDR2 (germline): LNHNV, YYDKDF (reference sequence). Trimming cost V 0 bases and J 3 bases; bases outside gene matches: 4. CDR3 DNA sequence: TGTGCCACCAGCAGAGATCGGGACAGGAACTACGAGCAGTACTTC. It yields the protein CATSRDRDRNYEQYF.

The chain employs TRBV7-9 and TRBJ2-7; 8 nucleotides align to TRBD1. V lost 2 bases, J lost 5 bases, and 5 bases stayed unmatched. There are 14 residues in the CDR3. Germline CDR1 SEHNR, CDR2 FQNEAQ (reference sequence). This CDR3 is CASSLPGQGDEQYF. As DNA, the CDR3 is TGTGCCAGCAGCTTACCAGGACAGGGAGACGAGCAGTACTTC.

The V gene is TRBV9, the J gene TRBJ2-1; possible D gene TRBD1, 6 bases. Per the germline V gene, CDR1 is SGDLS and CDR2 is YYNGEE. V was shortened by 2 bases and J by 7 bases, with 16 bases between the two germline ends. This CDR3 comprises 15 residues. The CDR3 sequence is CASSVDEQGINEQFF. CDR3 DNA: TGTGCCAGCAGCGTTGACGAACAGGGTATTAATGAGCAGTTCTTC.

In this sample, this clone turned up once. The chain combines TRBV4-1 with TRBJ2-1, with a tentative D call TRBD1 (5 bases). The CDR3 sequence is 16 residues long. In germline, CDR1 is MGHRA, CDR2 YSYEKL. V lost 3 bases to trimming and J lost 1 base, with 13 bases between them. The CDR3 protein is CASSHPWGRSYNEQFF. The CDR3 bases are TGCGCCAGCAGCCATCCCTGGGGCAGATCCTACAATGAGCAGTTCTTC.

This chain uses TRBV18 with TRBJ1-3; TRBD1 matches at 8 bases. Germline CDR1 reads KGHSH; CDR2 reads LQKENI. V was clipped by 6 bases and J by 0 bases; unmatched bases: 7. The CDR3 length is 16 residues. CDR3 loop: CASSHRQGSSGNTIYF. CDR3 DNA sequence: TGTGCCAGCTCCCACAGACAGGGGAGCTCTGGAAACACCATATATTTT. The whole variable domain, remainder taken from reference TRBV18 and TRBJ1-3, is NAGVMQNPRHLVRRRGQEARLRCSPMKGHSHVYWYRQLPEEGLKFMVYLQKENIIDESGMPKERFSAEFPKEGPSILRIQQVVRGDSAAYFCASSHRQGSSGNTIYFGEGSWLTVV.

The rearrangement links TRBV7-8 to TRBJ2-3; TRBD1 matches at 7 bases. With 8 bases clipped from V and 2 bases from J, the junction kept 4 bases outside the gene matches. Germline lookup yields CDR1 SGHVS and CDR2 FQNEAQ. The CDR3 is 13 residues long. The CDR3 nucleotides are TGTGCCAGCCGGACAGGCTTCACAGATACGCAGTATTTT. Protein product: CASRTGFTDTQYF. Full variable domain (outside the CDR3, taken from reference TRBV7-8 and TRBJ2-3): GAGVSQSPRYKVAKRGQDVALRCDPISGHVSLFWYQQALGQGPEFLTYFQNEAQLDKSGLPSDRFFAERPEGSVSTLKIQRTQQEDSAVYLCASRTGFTDTQYFGPGTRLTVL.

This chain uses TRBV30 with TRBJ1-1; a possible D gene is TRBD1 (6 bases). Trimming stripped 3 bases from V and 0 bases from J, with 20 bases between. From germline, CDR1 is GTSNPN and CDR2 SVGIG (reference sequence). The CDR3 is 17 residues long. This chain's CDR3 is CAWRGGGMGHMNTEAFF. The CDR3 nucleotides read TGTGCCTGGAGGGGGGGAGGGATGGGACACATGAACACTGAAGCTTTCTTT.

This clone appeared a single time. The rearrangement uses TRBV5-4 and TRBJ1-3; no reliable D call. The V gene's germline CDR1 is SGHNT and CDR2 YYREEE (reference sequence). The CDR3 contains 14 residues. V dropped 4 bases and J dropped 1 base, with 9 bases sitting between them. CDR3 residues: CASSVTPSGNTIYF. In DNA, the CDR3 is TGTGCCAGCAGCGTAACTCCTTCTGGAAACACCATATATTTT.

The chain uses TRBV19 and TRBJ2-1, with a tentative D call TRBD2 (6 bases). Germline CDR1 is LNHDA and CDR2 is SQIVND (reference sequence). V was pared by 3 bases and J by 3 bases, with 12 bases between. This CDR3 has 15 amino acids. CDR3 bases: TGTGCCAGTAGTATCGGCGGGGAACGCTACAATGAGCAGTTCTTC. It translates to CASSIGGERYNEQFF.